This T cell receptor (beta chain) originates from a study of blood T cell repertoires in COVID-19. In the original analysis: For nucleated cells, counts were estimated from reference gene primer amplification. The table came from immunoSEQ multiplex PCR; TCRdb's copy has only in-frame clones and leaves some out. The D gene and trimming were derived from the DNA, and the V and J assignments and clone size from that table. Of fewer than 110,000 clones in the sample, more than 70% were seen once. The CDR3 extends over 15 amino acids. Germline CDR1 and CDR2: SNHLY and FYNNEI. Germline trimming cut 5 bases from V and 2 bases from J; bases unmatched to any gene: 1.

Material for sequencing was peripheral blood. The sequence was obtained from an older man with acute or convalescent COVID-19. V is TRBV2 and J is TRBJ2-1; TRBD2 matches at 12 bases. In DNA, the CDR3 is TGTGCCAGCAGTCCTAGCGGGGGGGCCTACAATGAGCAGTTCTTC. Its protein product is CASSPSGGAYNEQFF.